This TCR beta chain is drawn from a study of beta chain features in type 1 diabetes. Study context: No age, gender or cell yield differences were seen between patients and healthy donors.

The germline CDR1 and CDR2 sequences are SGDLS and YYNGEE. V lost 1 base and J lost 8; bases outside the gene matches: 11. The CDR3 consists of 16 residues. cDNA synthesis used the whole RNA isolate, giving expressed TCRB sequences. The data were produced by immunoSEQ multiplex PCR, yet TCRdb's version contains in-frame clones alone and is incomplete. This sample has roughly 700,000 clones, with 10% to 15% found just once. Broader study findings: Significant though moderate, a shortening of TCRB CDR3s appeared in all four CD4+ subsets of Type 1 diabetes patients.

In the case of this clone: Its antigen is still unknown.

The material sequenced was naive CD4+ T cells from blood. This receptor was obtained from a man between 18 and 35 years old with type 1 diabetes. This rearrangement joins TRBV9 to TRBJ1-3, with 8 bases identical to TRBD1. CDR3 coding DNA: TGTGCCAGCAGCGTACCCGGGGGGACAGGCAGTGACACCATATATTTT. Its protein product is CASSVPGGTGSDTIYF.